This T cell receptor (beta chain) stems from a study of cytomegalovirus exposure and HLA in healthy donors. In the PCR, 60 Vbeta and 13 Jbeta primers were used. Assay: immunoSEQ multiplex PCR; the TCRdb copy retains only in-frame clones and omits some. The table lists some 76,000 clones. The source material was PBMCs. This sequence was found in a female donor in good health and CMV-seropositive.

The chain's CDR3 is CAIHRGIVGYTF. DNA for the CDR3: TGTGCCATACACCGCGGCATTGTAGGCTACACCTTC. J is TRBJ1-2 and V is TRBV28; D gene ambiguous. CDR3 length: 12 amino acids. V was trimmed by 10 bases and J by 8 bases, leaving 17 bases between them. The germline V gene has CDR1 MDHEN and CDR2 SYDVKM.